A selection of T cell receptor beta chains follows, all from one sample in a study of cytomegalovirus exposure and HLA in healthy donors. Sequencing used immunoSEQ multiplex PCR; TCRdb keeps in-frame clones, though not all of them. This sample has about 73,000 clones, with roughly 70% found just once. Sequencing was done on a sample of PBMCs. These receptors all stem from a man aged 65 to 85 in good health and CMV-seronegative. Both conserved end residues are part of each CDR3. Each record gives: clone size, D gene, J gene, V gene, CDR3 DNA, CDR3 protein. A D gene is named only where the DNA matches it firmly. A clone size is listed for some rows: how often the clone was seen (once, few, many), or a class if it is expanded.

.,TRBD1,TRBJ1-5,TRBV28,TGTGCCAGCAGTATCGCGACAGGGGCGGGCAATCAGCCCCAGCATTTT,CASSIATGAGNQPQHF
.,TRBD2,TRBJ2-1,TRBV7-2,TGTGCCAGCAGTCCCGGGACTAGAAGGTCGGGTGAGCAGTTCTTC,CASSPGTRRSGEQFF
.,.,TRBJ2-4,TRBV30,TGTGCCTGGAGTGAATGGGGGGGGCGCGACAAAAACATTCAGTACTTC,CAWSEWGGRDKNIQYF
.,TRBD1,TRBJ2-3,TRBV6-1,TGTGCCAGCAGGCGGACAGGGTCGGATACGCAGTATTTT,CASRRTGSDTQYF
.,.,TRBJ1-5,TRBV30,TGTGCCTGGAGTGCCACGACAGGCGATCAGCCCCAGCATTTT,CAWSATTGDQPQHF
.,.,TRBJ1-2,TRBV5-1,TGCGCCAGCAGCTTGGAGGGAGGGGGCTACACCTTC,CASSLEGGGYTF
.,.,TRBJ1-5,TRBV7-2,TGTGCCAGCAGCTCAGTATGGCTCGAGCCCCAGCATTTT,CASSSVWLEPQHF
medium-sized,.,TRBJ2-1,TRBV5-1,TGCGCCAGCAGCTACCCCGGGGACTACAATGAGCAGTTCTTC,CASSYPGDYNEQFF
.,TRBD1,TRBJ1-2,TRBV25-1,TGTGCCAGTGCAACAGGGGGCTTAGGCTACACCTTC,CASATGGLGYTF
.,.,TRBJ1-5,TRBV2,TGTGCCAGCAGTGAGGGGACACCAAGCAATCAGCCCCAGCATTTT,CASSEGTPSNQPQHF
many,TRBD1,TRBJ1-1,TRBV4-3,TGCGCCAGCAGCCGCACCGGGACAGGGGATATTGAAGCTTTCTTT,CASSRTGTGDIEAFF
few,.,TRBJ1-5,TRBV5-1,TGCGCCAGCAGCTTGGAAGGCGGGGAGGGTCAGCCCCAGCATTTT,CASSLEGGEGQPQHF
.,.,TRBJ2-5,TRBV6-6,TGTGCCAGCAGGAATGGAGAGAGCGGGGAGACCCAGTACTTC,CASRNGESGETQYF
.,.,TRBJ1-4,TRBV7-9,TGTGCCAGCAGCTTAGGGGCAACTGAAAAACTGTTTTTT,CASSLGATEKLFF
.,.,TRBJ2-5,TRBV7-9,TGTTCCAGCAGCCACCGGGAGACCGGAGAGACCCAGTACTTC,CSSSHRETGETQYF
.,.,TRBJ2-1,TRBV2,TGTGCCAGCAGTGACCCGATAGATGAGCAGTTCTTC,CASSDPIDEQFF
few,.,TRBJ1-1,TRBV6-5,TGTGCCAGCAGTTACACTGGGGGGACTGAAGCTTTCTTT,CASSYTGGTEAFF
.,.,TRBJ1-2,TRBV9,TGTGCCAGCAGCGAGGGGTTACAGGCCAAAGACGGCTACACCTTC,CASSEGLQAKDGYTF
.,TRBD2,TRBJ2-1,TRBV12-5,TGTGCTAGTGGTGTCGGGACTAGCGTCCACAATGAGCAGTTCTTC,CASGVGTSVHNEQFF
.,TRBD1,TRBJ1-5,TRBV5-5,TGTGCCAGCAGCTTTCAGGGGGATCAGCCCCAGCATTTT,CASSFQGDQPQHF
.,TRBD1,TRBJ1-6,TRBV28,TGTGCCAGCAGCATGACAGGGGTGGATTCACCCCTCCACTTT,CASSMTGVDSPLHF
.,.,TRBJ1-2,TRBV28,TGTGCCAGCAGTTTCCCCCGATTACGGACAGTGTTTGGCTACACCTTC,CASSFPRLRTVFGYTF
.,.,TRBJ2-4,TRBV5-6,TGTGCCAGCAGCTTCTCGCGGGTTCGGGGTACCAAAAACATTCAGTACTTC,CASSFSRVRGTKNIQYF
.,TRBD1,TRBJ1-2,TRBV5-8,TGTGCCAGCAGCCTCGGGACAGGGGGCTATGGCTACACCTTC,CASSLGTGGYGYTF
.,.,TRBJ1-1,TRBV6-5,TGTGCCAGCACCTATCAAACAGGGTCCACTGAAGCTTTCTTT,CASTYQTGSTEAFF
few,.,TRBJ2-1,TRBV6-6,TGTGCCAGCAGCCTGGACAGTCTGAGTATGTTGAATGAGCAGTTCTTC,CASSLDSLSMLNEQFF
once,TRBD2,TRBJ2-3,TRBV7-9,TGTGCCAGCAGCCAGGGACTAGCGGACACAGATACGCAGTATTTT,CASSQGLADTDTQYF
few,TRBD1,TRBJ1-1,TRBV28,TGTGCCACGGATAGGGGACAGGGGGACACTGAAGCTTTCTTT,CATDRGQGDTEAFF
.,TRBD1,TRBJ1-1,TRBV18,TGTGCCAGCTCACCATCAACAGGGGGCCCTGAAGCTTTCTTT,CASSPSTGGPEAFF
.,.,TRBJ1-4,TRBV6-5,TGTGCCAGCAGTTTCTCTCGGAGGCCAACCAATGAAAAACTGTTTTTT,CASSFSRRPTNEKLFF
.,TRBD2,TRBJ2-7,TRBV7-9,TGTGCCAGCAGCACGGGGAGCGGGGGCCATACCTACGAGCAGTACTTC,CASSTGSGGHTYEQYF
.,TRBD1,TRBJ1-3,TRBV5-6,TGTGCCAGCAGCTTGACAGGGGCGGGAAACACCATATATTTT,CASSLTGAGNTIYF
.,.,TRBJ2-2,TRBV1,.,CTSSQGLWVGGGSGELFF
.,TRBD1,TRBJ1-2,TRBV6-1,TGTGCCAGCAGAGGGACAGGGGTTAACTATGGCTACACCTTC,CASRGTGVNYGYTF
.,.,TRBJ2-7,TRBV28,TGTGCCAGCACTCCTTCCGCCTACGAGCGGTACTTC,CASTPSAYERYF
.,TRBD2,TRBJ2-1,TRBV4-1,TGCGCCAGCAGCCAAGGTTCGGCTAGCGGGATGGGTTACAATGAGCAGTTCTTC,CASSQGSASGMGYNEQFF
few,TRBD1,TRBJ1-6,TRBV2,TGTGCCAGCAAGGGGGCCGGTAATTCACCCCTCCACTTT,CASKGAGNSPLHF
.,.,TRBJ1-3,TRBV7-9,TGTGCCAGCAGCCTCGTTCTTGGAAACACCATATATTTT,CASSLVLGNTIYF
.,.,TRBJ1-2,TRBV5-5,TGTGCCAGCAGCTTGACAGATTATAACTATGGCTACACCTTC,CASSLTDYNYGYTF
.,.,TRBJ1-5,TRBV4-1,TGCGCCAGCAGCCTTGCTGGGGGGAGCGGACAGCCCCAGCATTTT,CASSLAGGSGQPQHF
.,.,TRBJ2-3,TRBV29-1,TGCAGCGTTGAGAGGCCGGAAGATACGCAGTATTTT,CSVERPEDTQYF
.,.,TRBJ2-2,TRBV18,TGTGCCAGCTCACTAGGGAGATCCGGGGAGCTGTTTTTT,CASSLGRSGELFF
.,TRBD1,TRBJ2-2,TRBV30,TGTGCCTGGAGTGGGACAGGGAACACCGGGGAGCTGTTTTTT,CAWSGTGNTGELFF
.,TRBD2,TRBJ2-7,TRBV7-2,TGTGCCAGCAGCCGATCCGGGACTAGGGACTACGAGCAGTACTTC,CASSRSGTRDYEQYF
few,.,TRBJ2-7,TRBV6-6,TGTGCCAGCAAGCACACGACAGCCTACGAGCAGTACTTC,CASKHTTAYEQYF
.,.,TRBJ1-2,TRBV28,TGTGCCAGCAGCAACCCGGGGGGGATCTATGGCTACACCTTC,CASSNPGGIYGYTF
.,.,TRBJ1-5,TRBV6-5,TGTGCCAGCGATGTCGGGTTTTATAGCAATCAGCCCCAGCATTTT,CASDVGFYSNQPQHF
once,TRBD1,TRBJ2-5,TRBV7-2,TGTGCCAGCAGTCGCCGGACAGGGCTTTTGGGAGAGACCCAGTACTTC,CASSRRTGLLGETQYF
.,.,TRBJ1-2,TRBV5-1,TGCGCCAGCAGCCCTCTGGACAGTCAATATGGCTACACCTTC,CASSPLDSQYGYTF